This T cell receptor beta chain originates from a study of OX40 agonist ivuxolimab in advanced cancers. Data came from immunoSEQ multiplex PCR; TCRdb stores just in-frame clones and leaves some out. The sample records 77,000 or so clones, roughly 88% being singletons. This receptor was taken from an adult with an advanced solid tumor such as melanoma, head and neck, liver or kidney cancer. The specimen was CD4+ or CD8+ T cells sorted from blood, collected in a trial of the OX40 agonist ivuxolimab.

The CDR3 loop reads CASSLAGSKNIQYF. The CDR3 DNA reads as TGTGCCAGCAGCTTGGCCGGGTCCAAAAACATTCAGTACTTC. This chain links TRBV5-4 with TRBJ2-4, with unresolved D. The CDR3 is made up of 14 amino acids. Germline CDR1 SGHNT, CDR2 YYREEE (reference sequence). The V end lost 0 bases, the J end lost 2 bases, and 6 bases lay between the germline ends.